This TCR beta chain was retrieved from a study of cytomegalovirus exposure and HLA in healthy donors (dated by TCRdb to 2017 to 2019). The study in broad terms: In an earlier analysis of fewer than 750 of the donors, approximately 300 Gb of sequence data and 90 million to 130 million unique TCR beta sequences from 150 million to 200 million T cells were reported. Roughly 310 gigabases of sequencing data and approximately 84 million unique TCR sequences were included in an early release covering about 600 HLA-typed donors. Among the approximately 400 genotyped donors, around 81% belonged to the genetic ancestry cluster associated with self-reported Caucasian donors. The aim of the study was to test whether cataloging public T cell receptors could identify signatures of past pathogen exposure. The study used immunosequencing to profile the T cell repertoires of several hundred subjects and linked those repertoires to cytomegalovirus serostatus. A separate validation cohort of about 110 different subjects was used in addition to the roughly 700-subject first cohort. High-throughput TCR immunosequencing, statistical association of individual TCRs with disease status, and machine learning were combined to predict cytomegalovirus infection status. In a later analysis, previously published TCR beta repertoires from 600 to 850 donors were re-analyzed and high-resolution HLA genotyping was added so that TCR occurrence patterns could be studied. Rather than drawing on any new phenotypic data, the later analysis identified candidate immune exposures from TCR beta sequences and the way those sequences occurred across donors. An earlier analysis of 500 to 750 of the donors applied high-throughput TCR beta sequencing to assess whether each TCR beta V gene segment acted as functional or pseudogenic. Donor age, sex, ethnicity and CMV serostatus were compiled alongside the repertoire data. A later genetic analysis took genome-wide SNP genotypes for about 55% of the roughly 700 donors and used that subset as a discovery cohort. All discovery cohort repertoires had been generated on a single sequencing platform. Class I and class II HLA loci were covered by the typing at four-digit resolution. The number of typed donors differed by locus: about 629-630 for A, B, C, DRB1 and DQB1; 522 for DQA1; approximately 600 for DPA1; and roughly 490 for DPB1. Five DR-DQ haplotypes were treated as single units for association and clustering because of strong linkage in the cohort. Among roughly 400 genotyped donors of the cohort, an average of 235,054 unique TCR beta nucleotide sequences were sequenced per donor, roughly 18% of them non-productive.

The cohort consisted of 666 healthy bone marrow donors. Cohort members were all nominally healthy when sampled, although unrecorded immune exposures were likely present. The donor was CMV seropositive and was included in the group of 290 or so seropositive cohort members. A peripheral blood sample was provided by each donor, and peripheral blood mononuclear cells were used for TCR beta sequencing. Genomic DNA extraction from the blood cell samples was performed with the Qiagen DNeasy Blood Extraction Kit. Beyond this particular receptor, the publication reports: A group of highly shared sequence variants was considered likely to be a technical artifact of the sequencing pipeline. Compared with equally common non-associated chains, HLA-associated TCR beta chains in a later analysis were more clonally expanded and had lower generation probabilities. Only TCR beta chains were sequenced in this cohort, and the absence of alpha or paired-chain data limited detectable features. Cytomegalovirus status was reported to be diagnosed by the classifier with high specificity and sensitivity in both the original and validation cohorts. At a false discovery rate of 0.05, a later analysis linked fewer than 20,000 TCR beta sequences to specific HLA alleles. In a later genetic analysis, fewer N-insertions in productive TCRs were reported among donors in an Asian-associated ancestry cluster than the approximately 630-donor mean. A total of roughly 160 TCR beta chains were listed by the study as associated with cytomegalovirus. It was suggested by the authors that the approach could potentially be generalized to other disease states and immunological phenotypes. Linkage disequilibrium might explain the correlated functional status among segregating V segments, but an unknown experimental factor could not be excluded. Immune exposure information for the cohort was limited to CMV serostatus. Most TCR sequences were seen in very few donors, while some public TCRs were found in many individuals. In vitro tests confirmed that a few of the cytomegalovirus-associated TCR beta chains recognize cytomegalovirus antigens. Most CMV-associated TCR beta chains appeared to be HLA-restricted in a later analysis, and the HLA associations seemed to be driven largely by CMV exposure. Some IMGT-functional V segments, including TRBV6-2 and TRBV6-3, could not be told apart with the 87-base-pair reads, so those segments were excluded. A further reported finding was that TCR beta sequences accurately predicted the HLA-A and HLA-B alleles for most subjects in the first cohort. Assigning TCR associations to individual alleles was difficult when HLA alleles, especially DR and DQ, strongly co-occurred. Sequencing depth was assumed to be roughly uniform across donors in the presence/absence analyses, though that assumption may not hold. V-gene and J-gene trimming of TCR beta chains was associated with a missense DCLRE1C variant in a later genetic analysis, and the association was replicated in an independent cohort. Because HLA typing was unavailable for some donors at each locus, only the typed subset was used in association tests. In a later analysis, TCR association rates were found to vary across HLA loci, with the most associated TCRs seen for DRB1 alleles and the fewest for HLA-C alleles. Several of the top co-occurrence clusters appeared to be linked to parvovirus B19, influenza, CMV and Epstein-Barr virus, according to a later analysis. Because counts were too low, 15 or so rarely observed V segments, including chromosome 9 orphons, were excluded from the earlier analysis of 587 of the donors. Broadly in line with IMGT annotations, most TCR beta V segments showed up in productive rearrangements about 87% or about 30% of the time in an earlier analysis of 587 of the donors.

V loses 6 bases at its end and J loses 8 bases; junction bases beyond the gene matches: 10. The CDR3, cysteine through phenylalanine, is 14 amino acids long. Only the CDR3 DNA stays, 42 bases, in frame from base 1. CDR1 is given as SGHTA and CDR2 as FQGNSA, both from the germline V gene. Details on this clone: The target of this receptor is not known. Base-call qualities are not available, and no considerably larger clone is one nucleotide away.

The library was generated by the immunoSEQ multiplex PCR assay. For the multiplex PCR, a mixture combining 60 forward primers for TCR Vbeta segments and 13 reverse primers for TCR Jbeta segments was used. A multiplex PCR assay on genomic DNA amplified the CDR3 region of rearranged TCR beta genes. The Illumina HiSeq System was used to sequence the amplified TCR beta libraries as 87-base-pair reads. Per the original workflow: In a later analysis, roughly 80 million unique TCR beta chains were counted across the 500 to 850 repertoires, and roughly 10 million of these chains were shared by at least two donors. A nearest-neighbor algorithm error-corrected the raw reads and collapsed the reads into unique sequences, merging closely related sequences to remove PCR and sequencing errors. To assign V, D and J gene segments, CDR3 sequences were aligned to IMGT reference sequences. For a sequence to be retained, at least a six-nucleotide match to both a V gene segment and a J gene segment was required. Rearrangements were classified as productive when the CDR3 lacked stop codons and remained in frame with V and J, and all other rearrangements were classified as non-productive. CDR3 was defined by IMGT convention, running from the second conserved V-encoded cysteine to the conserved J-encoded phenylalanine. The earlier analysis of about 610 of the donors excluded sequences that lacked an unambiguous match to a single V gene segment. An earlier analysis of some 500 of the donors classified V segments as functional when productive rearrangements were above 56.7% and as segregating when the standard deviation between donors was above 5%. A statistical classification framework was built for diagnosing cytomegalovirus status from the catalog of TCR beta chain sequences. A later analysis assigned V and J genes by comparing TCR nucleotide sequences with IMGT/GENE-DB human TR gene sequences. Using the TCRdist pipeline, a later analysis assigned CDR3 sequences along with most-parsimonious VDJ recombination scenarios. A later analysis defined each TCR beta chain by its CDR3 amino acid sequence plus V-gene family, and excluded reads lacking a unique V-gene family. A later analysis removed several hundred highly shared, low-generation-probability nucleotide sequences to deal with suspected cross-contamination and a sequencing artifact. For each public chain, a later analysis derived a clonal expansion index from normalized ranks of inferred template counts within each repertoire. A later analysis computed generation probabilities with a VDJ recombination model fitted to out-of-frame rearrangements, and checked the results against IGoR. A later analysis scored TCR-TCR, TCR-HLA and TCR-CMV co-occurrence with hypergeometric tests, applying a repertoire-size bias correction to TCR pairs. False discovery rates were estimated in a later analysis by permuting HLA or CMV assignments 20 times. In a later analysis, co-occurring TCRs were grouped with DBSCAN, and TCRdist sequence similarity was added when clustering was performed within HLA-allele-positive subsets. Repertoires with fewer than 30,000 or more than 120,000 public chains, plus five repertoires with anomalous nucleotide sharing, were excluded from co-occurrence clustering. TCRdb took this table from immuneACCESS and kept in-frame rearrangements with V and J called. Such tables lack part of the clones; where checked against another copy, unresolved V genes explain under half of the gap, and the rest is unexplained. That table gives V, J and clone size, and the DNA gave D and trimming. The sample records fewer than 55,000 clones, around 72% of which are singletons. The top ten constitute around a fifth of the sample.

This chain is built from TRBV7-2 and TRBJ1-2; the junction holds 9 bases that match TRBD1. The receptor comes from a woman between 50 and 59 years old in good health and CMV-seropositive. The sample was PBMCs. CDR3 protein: CASRQGDRAFGYTF. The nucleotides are TGTGCCAGCAGACAGGGGGACAGGGCCTTCGGCTACACCTTC.